This passage covers 27 T cell receptor beta chains from one sample sequenced in a study of T cells after yellow fever vaccination. TCRdb reprocessed the 5' RACE reads with MiXCR, giving one entry per CDR3 protein. Among some 670,000 distinct CDR3 sequences, more than 9% were seen once, and the ten largest hold 15%. The source material was PBMCs, sampled on the day of the yellow fever booster vaccination. The receptors derive from a man younger than 40 who received the YFV17D yellow fever vaccine.

This clonotype was recorded a few times. This sequence joins TRBV7-2 and TRBJ2-7; D might be TRBD2 (5 bases). There are 14 residues in the CDR3. Per germline, CDR1 SGHTA and CDR2 FQGNSA. Trimming took 6 bases from V and 1 from J, leaving 13 bases between them. CDR3 amino acids: CASSNRGESYEQYF. For the CDR3, the DNA is TGTGCCAGCAGTAATCGGGGAGAATCCTACGAGCAGTACTTC.

This clonotype occurred a few times. The CDR3 bases are TGTGCCAGCAGCTGGAAAAAACTTGGGACTAGCGATGAGCAGTTCTTC. This codes for CASSWKKLGTSDEQFF. The chain uses TRBV7-8 and TRBJ2-1; 10 positions agree with TRBD2. The CDR3 has 16 residues. J lost 8 bases, V lost 4 bases, and 11 bases had no gene match. CDR1 is SGHVS and CDR2 is FQNEAQ in the germline V gene.

This clonotype was seen more than once but under ten times. The chain combines TRBV6-1 with TRBJ2-7; 8 bases agree with TRBD1. V was pared by 6 bases and J by 1 base, with 8 bases of the junction left unmatched. The germline V gene has CDR1 MNHNS and CDR2 SASEGT. The CDR3 totals 15 residues. CDR3 in DNA: TGTGCCAGCAGAGCTTTCCAGGGGGCGTCCTACGAGCAGTACTTC. Its protein is CASRAFQGASYEQYF.

This clonotype was observed a few times. The chain recombines TRBV3-1 with TRBJ1-1, with D unresolved. V lost 1 base and J lost 9, with 6 bases in between. The germline CDR1 and CDR2 sequences are LGHDT and YNNKEL (reference sequence). There are 11 residues in the CDR3. The CDR3 coding sequence is TGTGCCAGCAGCCAAGGTCCCCAAGCTTTCTTT. It is translated as CASSQGPQAFF.

This clonotype was counted a few times. This sequence joins TRBV20-1 and TRBJ2-3; D is tentatively TRBD1 or TRBD2 (5 bases each). Trimming cost V 5 bases and J 6 bases, with 18 bases left between them. CDR3 length: 14 amino acids. The germline gives CDR1 DFQATT, CDR2 SNEGSKA (reference sequence). The CDR3 loop reads CSAGPGPHGDTQYF. DNA for the CDR3: TGCAGTGCTGGGCCGGGACCACATGGGGATACGCAGTATTTT.

The J gene is TRBJ2-4, the V gene TRBV20-1; D tentatively fits TRBD1 or TRBD2 (5 bases each). Looked up from germline, CDR1 is DFQATT and CDR2 is SNEGSKA (reference sequence). This CDR3 comprises 14 residues. V shed 3 bases and J shed 0 bases, with 9 bases lying between them. Written as DNA, the CDR3 is TGCAGTGCTAGGAAGGGACCAGCCAAAAACATTCAGTACTTC. Amino acid sequence: CSARKGPAKNIQYF.

This rearrangement joins TRBV18 to TRBJ2-5, with 7 positions matching TRBD1. CDR3 size: 15 residues. The germline CDR1 and CDR2 sequences are KGHSH and LQKENI. V was clipped by 3 bases and J by 1 base; unmatched bases: 5. This CDR3 is CASSPGTDIQETQYF. The DNA of the CDR3 is TGTGCCAGCTCACCCGGGACAGACATCCAAGAGACCCAGTACTTC.

The genes are TRBV29-1 and TRBJ1-1, with a weak D call TRBD1 (5 bases). This CDR3 is built from 13 residues. CDR1 SQVTM and CDR2 ANQGSEA come from the germline V gene. Trimming stripped 6 bases from V and 1 base from J, with 12 bases between. This CDR3 reads CSVGVGGNTEAFF. The CDR3 DNA follows: TGCAGCGTCGGGGTGGGGGGGAACACTGAAGCTTTCTTT.

This clonotype was observed a handful of times. V is TRBV11-2 and J is TRBJ1-6; D possibly corresponds to TRBD1 (6 bases). V gave up 2 bases and J gave up 7 bases, with 21 bases separating them. The CDR3 has 18 residues. The germline gives CDR1 SGHAT, CDR2 FQNNGV. CDR3 sequence reads: CASSLYVVGALTNSPLHF. DNA of the CDR3: TGTGCCAGCAGCTTATATGTCGTGGGGGCCCTTACGAATTCACCCCTCCACTTT.

This rearrangement joins TRBV18 to TRBJ2-1, with 9 positions matching TRBD2. V lost 3 bases and J lost 7; bases outside the gene matches: 4. Germline V gene sequence: CDR1 KGHSH, CDR2 LQKENI. This CDR3 contains 14 residues. The CDR3 protein is CASSPTAGGNEQFF. The CDR3 region has the DNA TGTGCCAGCTCACCCACGGCGGGAGGGAATGAGCAGTTCTTC.

This chain links TRBV9 with TRBJ2-7; tentative D call: TRBD2 (6 bases). V dropped 0 bases and J dropped 4 bases, with 14 bases sitting between them. The CDR3 length is 15 residues. Germline loops: CDR1 SGDLS, CDR2 YYNGEE. Written as DNA, the CDR3 is TGTGCCAGCAGCGTAGCCCCCGGGACTTGGTACGAGCAGTACTTC. This codes for CASSVAPGTWYEQYF. The variable domain in full, completed from reference TRBV9 and TRBJ2-7, reads DSGVTQTPKHLITATGQRVTLRCSPRSGDLSVYWYQQSLDQGLQFLIQYYNGEERAKGNILERFSAQQFPDLHSELNLSSLELGDSALYFCASSVAPGTWYEQYFGPGTRLTVT.

This clonotype was found a few times. J is TRBJ2-7 and V is TRBV29-1, with TRBD1 matching over 8 bases. The CDR3 length is 14 residues. Germline V gene lookup returns CDR1 SQVTM and CDR2 ANQGSEA. Trimming took 4 bases from V and 6 from J; bases not matched to a gene: 11. In DNA, the CDR3 is TGCAGCGTTGCCCCGGGACAGGACTTATTCGAGCAGTACTTC. It is translated as CSVAPGQDLFEQYF.

V usage is TRBV7-9 and J usage is TRBJ2-1; the match to TRBD2 covers 11 bases. Germline V gene lookup returns CDR1 SEHNR and CDR2 FQNEAQ (reference sequence). This CDR3 is 16 amino acids long. Trimming took 5 bases from V and 5 from J; bases not matched to a gene: 8. In DNA form, the CDR3 reads TGTGCCAGCAGCCCAAGAGCTAGCGGGAGGAACAATGAGCAGTTCTTC. Translation: CASSPRASGRNNEQFF.

The chain has TRBV28 and TRBJ2-3; D remains unclear. The germline V gene encodes CDR1 MDHEN and CDR2 SYDVKM. The V end was cut by 7 bases, the J end by 2 bases, with 10 bases between. The length of the CDR3 is 13 residues. CDR3 amino acids: CASTRAFTDTQYF. The CDR3 region has the DNA TGTGCCAGCACCCGGGCCTTCACAGATACGCAGTATTTT. Supplemented by reference TRBV28 and TRBJ2-3, the full variable domain reads DVKVTQSSRYLVKRTGEKVFLECVQDMDHENMFWYRQDPGLGLRLIYFSYDVKMKEKGDIPEGYSVSREKKERFSLILESASTNQTSMYLCASTRAFTDTQYFGPGTRLTVL.

J is TRBJ2-2 and V is TRBV5-1, with TRBD2 matching 12 bases. CDR1 is SGHRS, CDR2 YFSETQ, per germline. Losses at the gene ends were 5 bases for V and 3 bases for J; bases not matched to a gene: 8. The CDR3 extends over 17 amino acids. CDR3 in DNA: TGCGCCAGCAGGCTTCCGCTAGCGGGAGGGGACACCGGGGAGCTGTTTTTT. It yields the protein CASRLPLAGGDTGELFF. The full variable domain, its missing parts supplied by reference TRBV5-1 and TRBJ2-2, is KAGVTQTPRYLIKTRGQQVTLSCSPISGHRSVSWYQQTPGQGLQFLFEYFSETQRNKGNFPGRFSGRQFSNSRSEMNVSTLELGDSALYLCASRLPLAGGDTGELFFGEGSRLTVL.

This clonotype was recorded many times. V and J are TRBV5-1 and TRBJ1-1, with a tentative D call TRBD1 (5 bases). V was trimmed by 2 bases and J by 5 bases, leaving 16 bases between them. CDR1 is SGHRS, CDR2 YFSETQ, per germline. The CDR3 totals 15 residues. The CDR3 DNA sequence: TGCGCCAGCAGCTTCTTTCGGGGCGCAAATACTGAAGCTTTCTTT. Amino acid sequence: CASSFFRGANTEAFF.

The V and J genes are TRBV12-3 or TRBV12-4 and TRBJ2-1, with 14 positions matching TRBD2. The CDR3 spans 16 residues. The V and J ends lost 5 bases and 8 bases, in that order; junction bases with no gene match: 8. This CDR3 reads CASSPLGTSGRDEQFF. The CDR3 region has the DNA TGTGCCAGCAGTCCTCTCGGGACTAGCGGGAGAGATGAGCAGTTCTTC.

This clonotype showed up many times. The chain links TRBV6-5 to TRBJ1-2; TRBD1 might be the D (5 bases). V dropped 2 bases and J dropped 2 bases, with 12 bases sitting between them. There are 15 residues in the CDR3. Germline V gene sequence: CDR1 MNHEY, CDR2 SVGAGI. This CDR3 reads CASSYRDRGNYGYTF. CDR3 sequence (DNA): TGTGCCAGCAGTTACCGGGACCGAGGGAACTATGGCTACACCTTC.

The chain joins TRBV29-1 to TRBJ2-5; D is undetermined. Germline V gene lookup returns CDR1 SQVTM and CDR2 ANQGSEA. The CDR3 is made up of 14 amino acids. Trimming pared 1 base from V and 1 base from J, leaving 10 bases between. CDR3 region: CSVEGRFSQETQYF. In DNA, the CDR3 is TGCAGCGTTGAAGGTCGTTTCTCCCAAGAGACCCAGTACTTC. The full variable domain, with the rest looked up from reference TRBV29-1 and TRBJ2-5, is SAVISQKPSRDICQRGTSLTIQCQVDSQVTMMFWYRQQPGQSLTLIATANQGSEATYESGFVIDKFPISRPNLTFSTLTVSNMSPEDSSIYLCSVEGRFSQETQYFGPGTRLLVL.

This clonotype was counted a few times. The chain carries TRBV7-2 and TRBJ1-2; no clear D gene. From germline, CDR1 is SGHTA and CDR2 FQGNSA. The CDR3 is 9 residues long. V shed 10 bases and J shed 7 bases, with 7 bases lying between them. CDR3 in DNA: TGTGCCATAACGTTTGGCTACACCTTC. This translates into CAITFGYTF.

V is TRBV7-2 and J is TRBJ2-5; 11 bases map to TRBD2. Germline values: CDR1 SGHTA, CDR2 FQGNSA. This CDR3 is built from 14 residues. V shed 5 bases, J shed 1 base, and the junction held 0 bases outside the gene matches. CDR3 bases: TGTGCCAGCAGCACTAGCGGGAGCCAAGAGACCCAGTACTTC. This translates into CASSTSGSQETQYF. Full variable domain (outside the CDR3, taken from reference TRBV7-2 and TRBJ2-5): GAGVSQSPSNKVTEKGKDVELRCDPISGHTALYWYRQSLGQGLEFLIYFQGNSAPDKSGLPSDRFSAERTGGSVSTLTIQRTQQEDSAVYLCASSTSGSQETQYFGPGTRLLVL.

This clonotype has only a few counts. The gene calls are TRBV12-3 or TRBV12-4 and TRBJ2-3; no definite D call. Trimming took off 10 bases at V and 0 bases at J, with 11 bases between the two ends. The CDR3 has 13 amino acids. CDR3 loop: CATKAASTDTQYF. The CDR3 coding sequence is TGTGCCACCAAGGCGGCGAGCACAGATACGCAGTATTTT.

The rearrangement joins TRBV4-3 to TRBJ1-1; D might be TRBD1 (6 bases). The CDR3 consists of 15 residues. Trimming cost V 3 bases and J 5 bases, with 16 bases left between them. Germline values: CDR1 LGHNA, CDR2 YSLEER. The CDR3 nucleotides read TGCGCCAGCAGCCAGGCAAAGACAGGCTGGACTGAAGCTTTCTTT. Encoded protein: CASSQAKTGWTEAFF.

V gene TRBV27 combines with J gene TRBJ1-1; 8 nucleotides agree with TRBD1. V was pared by 5 bases and J by 5 bases, with 10 bases of the junction left unmatched. CDR1 and CDR2 (germline): MNHEY, SMNVEV (reference sequence). The CDR3 covers 15 residues. The CDR3 sequence: CASSPIGQGGTEAFF. The CDR3 DNA reads as TGTGCCAGCAGTCCTATCGGACAGGGAGGGACTGAAGCTTTCTTT.

The gene calls are TRBV7-2 and TRBJ2-7, with 9 bases fitting TRBD2. Trimming took 3 bases from V and 7 from J; bases not matched to a gene: 13. The CDR3 consists of 16 residues. The germline V gene encodes CDR1 SGHTA and CDR2 FQGNSA. The CDR3 protein is CASSFPPAGGKREQYF. In nucleotides, the CDR3 is TGTGCCAGCAGCTTCCCCCCAGCGGGGGGCAAGAGAGAGCAGTACTTC.

This clonotype was picked up a small number of times. The chain couples TRBV10-3 to TRBJ2-5; 12 nucleotides agree with TRBD2. Trimming at V came to 5 bases and at J to 5 bases, leaving 6 bases not matched to a gene. The CDR3 loop spans 15 amino acids. CDR1 and CDR2 from the germline V gene are ENHRY and SYGVKD. In DNA, the CDR3 is TGTGCCATCAGTCCAGGACTAGCGGGAACGGAGACCCAGTACTTC. It yields the protein CAISPGLAGTETQYF.

This clonotype was counted between two and nine times. The V and J genes are TRBV7-2 and TRBJ2-7; 11 nucleotides line up with TRBD2. Germline lookup yields CDR1 SGHTA and CDR2 FQGNSA. Trimming took 5 bases from V and 6 from J; bases not matched to a gene: 12. The CDR3 consists of 16 residues. In DNA form, the CDR3 reads TGTGCCAGCAGCCCTAACCTACTAGCGGGAGAGGGCGAGCAGTACTTC. Protein product: CASSPNLLAGEGEQYF.